The T cell receptor (beta chain) under discussion was sequenced for a study of blood T cell repertoires in COVID-19. Looking at the study overall: Acute-phase and convalescent COVID-19 samples originated in the United States, Italy and Spain.

Trimming removed 2 bases from V and 4 bases from J, with 17 bases in between. CDR1 and CDR2 from the germline V gene are SQVTM and ANQGSEA. CDR3 length equals 15 residues. In the original processing: Estimation of nucleated cell counts was performed using reference gene primer amplification. This table comes from immunoSEQ multiplex PCR, and its TCRdb copy is limited to in-frame clones, with some not included. V and J calls plus clone size are reproduced from that table; the DNA served to infer D and trimming. The sample records around 78,000 clones, 85% to 90% being singletons. The clonotype originates from a man between 65 and 85 years old with active or convalescent COVID-19. The sequenced sample was peripheral blood. This chain links TRBV29-1 with TRBJ1-2, with D perhaps matching TRBD1 (6 bases). The DNA for the CDR3 is TGCAGCGTTGAACACAGGGTGGGGGCCCTCTATGGCTACACCTTC. This sequence encodes CSVEHRVGALYGYTF.